The next 22 T cell receptor beta chains were all read from a single sample in a study of breast tumors, draining lymph nodes, adjacent tissues (dated by TCRdb to 2016 to 2018). The axillary draining lymph nodes of breast cancer patients were the source of the lymph node samples. Library preparation employed multiplex PCR. The listed sequencing device is Illumina HiSeq 2000. TCRdb took the public reads, trimmed them with fastp at Q25, ran MiXCR for clone calling and kept in-frame beta chains. When rows share a CDR3 protein, they turn into one entry using the most common DNA and genes. Counted in this sample were about 110,000 distinct CDR3 sequences; around 30% of them appeared once. Around 6% of the sample goes to the ten largest clones. The specimen sequenced was axillary lymph node tissue. The receptors here all came from a female donor with breast cancer. Some clones in this sample may be carry-over from other donors' samples.

Turning to this clonotype: No conserved phenylalanine or tryptophan is present at the end of the CDR3, so a read error is the likely explanation. The chain joins TRBV7-2 to TRBJ2-3; D is unresolved. Germline CDR1 reads SGHTA; CDR2 reads FQGNSA. The CDR3 has 12 amino acids. V was pared by 5 bases and J by 4 bases, with 7 bases between. For the CDR3, the DNA is TGTGCCAGCAGCCATGGCGCAGATACGCAGTATCTT. Protein product: CASSHGADTQYL.

This clonotype was seen more than once but under ten times. This clone may be a read error of a much larger clone one base away. V and J are TRBV6-2 or TRBV6-3 and TRBJ1-6; a weak D match, TRBD1 (5 bases). V lost 5 bases, J lost 5 bases, and 13 bases lay in between. CDR1 and CDR2 (germline): MNHEY, SVGEGT. CDR3 length: 15 residues. CDR3 coding DNA: TGTGCCAGCAGTCACAAGACAGTCCATAATTCACCCCTCCACTTT. Amino acids: CASSHKTVHNSPLHF.

This clonotype was seen many times. The chain has TRBV5-1 and TRBJ2-1, with D possibly matching TRBD1 (6 bases). V shed 0 bases and J shed 6 bases, with 7 bases lying between them. Germline V gene lookup returns CDR1 SGHRS and CDR2 YFSETQ. The CDR3 length is 13 residues. The CDR3 loop is CASSLDRANEQFF. Here the CDR3 DNA reads TGCGCCAGCAGCTTGGACAGGGCCAATGAGCAGTTCTTC.

A word on this clonotype: It may be a read error: a sequence one base away is much more abundant. The chain carries TRBV6-5 and TRBJ2-3; 7 nucleotides agree with TRBD1. The V gene's germline CDR1 is MNHEY and CDR2 SVGAGI. The junction had 11 bases not matched to a gene; V was cut back by 4 bases and J by 1 base. This CDR3 has 17 residues. The chain's CDR3 is CASSCSSKGGRTDTQYF. The CDR3 nucleotides read TGTGCCAGCAGTTGCTCCTCTAAAGGGGGCCGCACAGATACGCAGTATTTT.

A note on this clonotype: This sequence may be a read error, since a much larger clone differs from it by one base. The J gene is TRBJ1-3, the V gene TRBV27, with 10 bases aligning to TRBD1. From germline, CDR1 is MNHEY and CDR2 SMNVEV (reference sequence). CDR3 length: 16 amino acids. The CDR3 coding sequence is TGTGCCTGCAGTCGAGACAGGGGGCTGAATGGAAACACCATATATTTT. This codes for CACSRDRGLNGNTIYF.

This clonotype was seen ten or more times. The genes are TRBV4-2 and TRBJ2-7; D is unresolved. Germline CDR1 reads LGHNA; CDR2 reads YNFKEQ. The ends were cut back, 0 bases at V and 3 bases at J, with 6 bases in the middle. The CDR3 covers 13 residues. The CDR3 nucleotides read TGTGCCAGCAGCCAAGATGATCGCTACGAGCAGTACTTC. Its translation is CASSQDDRYEQYF.

This clonotype came up many times. The chain combines TRBV6-2 or TRBV6-3 with TRBJ1-2; TRBD1 aligns across 8 bases. Germline assignment: CDR1 MNHEY and CDR2 SVGEGT. After removal of 7 bases from V and 4 bases from J, the junction contained 8 bases not matched to a gene. The CDR3 length is 14 residues. The CDR3 loop reads CASTPNRGVYGYTF. The CDR3 coding sequence is TGTGCCAGCACCCCCAACAGGGGGGTCTATGGCTACACCTTC.

The sample holds many counts of this clonotype. The chain has TRBV9 and TRBJ2-2; the D is unclear. The V end lost 2 bases, the J end lost 3 bases, and 17 bases lay between the germline ends. The CDR3 is 17 amino acids. Germline CDR1 and CDR2: SGDLS and YYNGEE. This CDR3 reads CASSVGNLHLHTGELFF. CDR3 coding DNA: TGTGCCAGCAGCGTGGGAAATCTTCACCTACACACCGGGGAGCTGTTTTTT.

This clonotype was seen a few times. A single base separates this from a much larger clone, so it may be a read error. The chain joins TRBV12-3 or TRBV12-4 to TRBJ1-6; D is perhaps TRBD1 (6 bases). With 7 bases removed from V and 9 bases from J, the gap between germline ends came to 19 bases. CDR3 length: 15 residues. This chain's CDR3 is CASNCGGGGSSPLHF. CDR3 bases: TGTGCCAGCAATTGCGGCGGGGGGGGCAGTTCACCCCTCCACTTT.

This clonotype was counted ten times or more. V is TRBV7-2 and J is TRBJ1-5; D is undetermined. Germline V gene lookup returns CDR1 SGHTA and CDR2 FQGNSA. The CDR3 runs to 14 residues. The V end lost 4 bases, the J end lost 7 bases, and 14 bases lay between the germline ends. The CDR3 spells CASSSLTTGQPQHF. The CDR3 DNA sequence: TGTGCCAGCAGCTCTCTCACAACGGGGCAGCCCCAGCATTTT.

In its sample, this clonotype was seen many times. This rearrangement joins TRBV4-1 to TRBJ2-7; perhaps TRBD2 as D (6 bases). There are 13 residues in the CDR3. Germline CDR1 and CDR2: MGHRA and YSYEKL. The ends were cut back, 4 bases at V and 3 bases at J, with 10 bases in the middle. The CDR3 here is CASSRGESYEQYF. The CDR3 DNA is TGCGCCAGCAGCCGGGGGGAGAGCTACGAGCAGTACTTC.

This clonotype has ten or more counts. V usage is TRBV4-1 and J usage is TRBJ1-5; 9 bases match TRBD1. Looked up from germline, CDR1 is MGHRA and CDR2 is YSYEKL. V gave up 5 bases and J gave up 4 bases; unmatched junction bases: 6. The CDR3 spans 15 residues. This chain's CDR3 is CASSKWTGENQPQHF. The CDR3 DNA reads as TGCGCCAGCAGCAAATGGACAGGGGAAAATCAGCCCCAGCATTTT.

In the case of this clonotype: No conserved phenylalanine or tryptophan ends this CDR3, so it is likely a read error. The chain is built from TRBV29-1 and TRBJ1-2, with 7 bases identical to TRBD1. With 6 bases clipped from V and 2 bases from J, the junction kept 6 bases outside the gene matches. The CDR3 covers 13 residues. CDR1 is SQVTM and CDR2 is ANQGSEA in the germline V gene. CDR3 protein: CSVGKGANYGYTL. The CDR3 region has the DNA TGCAGCGTCGGGAAGGGGGCGAACTATGGCTACACCCTC.

J is TRBJ1-3 and V is TRBV12-5; no firm D call. The germline V gene encodes CDR1 LGHNT and CDR2 FRNRAP. Trimming shortened V by 2 bases and J by 7 bases, and 0 bases separated the two germline ends. This CDR3 spans 10 amino acids. This CDR3 reads CASGLNTIYF. For the CDR3, the DNA is TGTGCTAGTGGTTTGAACACCATATATTTT.

This clonotype was recorded at least ten times. The V gene is TRBV27, the J gene TRBJ2-7; 7 bases agree with TRBD2. Germline CDR1 reads MNHEY; CDR2 reads SMNVEV (reference sequence). The junction had 14 bases not matched to a gene; V was cut back by 3 bases and J by 3 bases. This CDR3 has 17 residues. CDR3 nucleotides: TGTGCCAGCAGTTTCCGACCCGAGGGAGGGAGTAGCTACGAGCAGTACTTC. Its protein product is CASSFRPEGGSSYEQYF.

The rearrangement uses TRBV20-1 and TRBJ2-7, with D perhaps matching TRBD1 or TRBD2 (6 bases each). Per germline, CDR1 DFQATT and CDR2 SNEGSKA (reference sequence). CDR3 length: 17 residues. Deletions cut 1 base from V and 5 bases from J, with 24 bases between. The CDR3 DNA is TGCAGTGCTAGAGCCCCTAGGTGGACAGCGGGCGCTCACGAGCAGTACTTC. As protein: CSARAPRWTAGAHEQYF.

This clonotype was seen repeatedly, ten times or more. This chain uses TRBV6-1 with TRBJ2-1; 12 bases align to TRBD2. The V gene's germline CDR1 is MNHNS and CDR2 SASEGT. The CDR3 contains 14 residues. The trim removed 8 bases at V and 5 bases at J, leaving 4 bases unmatched. As DNA, the CDR3 is TGTGCCAGCCGACTAGCGGGAGCCCACAATGAGCAGTTCTTC. It specifies CASRLAGAHNEQFF.

This clonotype was observed many times. This chain connects TRBV5-6 to TRBJ2-3; D assignment may be TRBD1 or TRBD2 (5 bases each). CDR3 length equals 16 residues. Trimming left V 5 bases short and J 2 bases short, with 18 bases between. Germline CDR1 and CDR2: SGHDT and YYEEEE. DNA for the CDR3: TGTGCCAGCAGTCCCCGGGACGGAAGACTCACAGATACGCAGTATTTT. Translation: CASSPRDGRLTDTQYF.

This clonotype was seen repeatedly, ten times or more. The rearrangement links TRBV5-1 to TRBJ2-1; D gene uncertain. This CDR3 is 14 amino acids long. Germline values: CDR1 SGHRS, CDR2 YFSETQ. V was clipped by 4 bases and J by 4 bases, with 12 bases between them. In nucleotides, the CDR3 is TGCGCCAGCAGCCTCATCACAGTTTACAATGAGCAGTTCTTC. It codes for CASSLITVYNEQFF.

This clonotype has ten or more counts. This chain connects TRBV18 to TRBJ2-5; a possible D gene is TRBD2 (6 bases). This CDR3 region has 13 residues. V lost 3 bases to trimming and J lost 4 bases, with 9 bases between them. Germline V gene sequence: CDR1 KGHSH, CDR2 LQKENI. CDR3 sequence: CASSPGTAETQYF. For the CDR3, the DNA is TGTGCCAGCTCACCCGGGACTGCAGAGACCCAGTACTTC.

This clonotype was observed many times. The CDR3 is CASSWGLPGALHF. CDR3 nucleotides: TGTGCCAGCAGTTGGGGACTCCCTGGGGCCCTCCACTTT. This sequence joins TRBV12-3 or TRBV12-4 and TRBJ1-6; tentatively, D is TRBD1 (5 bases). There are 13 residues in the CDR3. Trimming took 4 bases from V and 14 from J, leaving 15 bases between them.

This clonotype appeared a few times. A much bigger clone sits one base away, suggesting this may be a read error. The rearrangement uses TRBV12-3 or TRBV12-4 and TRBJ2-7; the D is unclear. V was shortened by 6 bases and J by 2 bases, with 17 bases between the two germline ends. CDR3 length: 15 residues. Written as DNA, the CDR3 is TGTGCCAGCAGCCACGGACGACCGATTACCTACGAGCAGTACTTC. It is translated as CASSHGRPITYEQYF.